Following are 8 T cell receptor beta chains from one sample sequenced in a study of blood T cell repertoires in COVID-19 (dated by TCRdb to about 2020). Receptors were amplified or captured by the immunoSEQ multiplex PCR assay. TCRdb re-hosts the immuneACCESS table, in-frame sequences only. Its copies lack some clones; in the studies checked, an unresolved V gene accounts for under half of them, and the cause for the rest is not known. Across this sample there are about 350,000 clones, with around 90% seen only once. Under 3.5% of the sample is in the top ten clones. The sequenced sample was peripheral blood. The receptors stem from a woman aged 18-35 years who had recovered from COVID-19.

This chain links TRBV7-2 with TRBJ2-1, with 9 positions matching TRBD2. Germline V gene data show CDR1 as SGHTA and CDR2 as FQGNSA. J was trimmed by 2 bases and V by 4 bases; bases with no gene match: 3. This CDR3 has 15 amino acids. CDR3 coding DNA: TGTGCCAGCAGCTCAGCGGGAGGCCCCTACAATGAGCAGTTCTTC. This encodes CASSSAGGPYNEQFF.

The J gene is TRBJ1-6, the V gene TRBV6-5; D is undetermined. Germline assignment: CDR1 MNHEY and CDR2 SVGAGI. The CDR3 extends over 15 amino acids. V lost 4 bases to trimming and J lost 5 bases, with 12 bases between them. For the CDR3, the DNA is TGTGCCAGCAGTTCTGACATAAATAATAATTCACCCCTCCACTTT. It is translated as CASSSDINNNSPLHF.

The chain links TRBV6-5 to TRBJ1-6; D is uncertain. CDR1 is MNHEY and CDR2 is SVGAGI in the germline V gene. Trimming cost V 7 bases and J 8 bases, with 6 bases left between them. The CDR3 extends over 11 amino acids. The CDR3: CASKADSPLHF. The CDR3 region has the DNA TGTGCCAGCAAGGCGGATTCACCCCTCCACTTT.

The J gene is TRBJ2-7, the V gene TRBV6-2 or TRBV6-3; possible D gene TRBD1, 6 bases. Germline CDR1 is MNHEY and CDR2 is SVGEGT. The CDR3 length is 15 residues. Trimming pared 2 bases from V and 3 bases from J, leaving 14 bases between. CDR3 DNA sequence: TGTGCCAGCAGTTACGACAGGCACACTGGCTACGAGCAGTACGTC. It specifies CASSYDRHTGYEQYV.

The rearrangement links TRBV15 to TRBJ2-5, with TRBD1 as a possible D gene (6 bases). Germline loops: CDR1 LNHNV, CDR2 YYDKDF (reference sequence). With 0 bases removed from V and 4 bases from J, the gap between germline ends came to 12 bases. This CDR3 spans 15 amino acids. CDR3 nucleotides: TGTGCCACCAGCAGAGATATCCAGGGGAGAGAGACCCAGTACTTC. Protein product: CATSRDIQGRETQYF. Full variable domain (remainder filled in from reference TRBV15 and TRBJ2-5): DAMVIQNPRYQVTQFGKPVTLSCSQTLNHNVMYWYQQKSSQAPKLLFHYYDKDFNNEADTPDNFQSRRPNTSFCFLDIRSPGLGDTAMYLCATSRDIQGRETQYFGPGTRLLVL.

V gene TRBV7-8 combines with J gene TRBJ1-2; 10 bases are a match to TRBD1. Germline V gene lookup returns CDR1 SGHVS and CDR2 FQNEAQ. The CDR3 sequence is 16 residues long. V trimming: 2 bases; J trimming: 4 bases; junction bases outside the gene matches: 7. CDR3 DNA: TGTGCCAGCAGCTTATATCCGAGACAGGGGGCCTATGGCTACACCTTC. Protein product: CASSLYPRQGAYGYTF.

The J gene is TRBJ2-3, the V gene TRBV4-3; D not resolved. Per germline, CDR1 LGHNA and CDR2 YSLEER. The CDR3 is 14 residues long. Trimming removed 1 base at V and 8 bases at J, with 13 bases between. CDR3 amino acids: CASSQGRRSSTQYF. The CDR3 DNA reads TGCGCCAGCAGCCAAGGGAGACGCTCAAGTACGCAGTATTTT.

The chain couples TRBV5-1 to TRBJ1-1; D might be TRBD1 (5 bases). Germline-derived CDR1 and CDR2 are SGHRS and YFSETQ. V shed 4 bases and J shed 1 base, with 5 bases lying between them. CDR3 length equals 12 residues. CDR3 region: CASSDRNTEAFF. The CDR3 DNA reads TGCGCCAGCAGCGACAGGAACACTGAAGCTTTCTTT.